Presented here are 16 T cell receptor beta chains from one specimen sequenced in a study of follicular helper T cells after annual influenza vaccination. As to time point: 2014-2015 season, 7 days after vaccination. Assay used: immunoSEQ multiplex PCR; TCRdb lists only in-frame clones, some missing. The sample lists 9,500 to 10,000 clones; 80% to 90% were seen once. The input for sequencing was CXCR5- memory CD4+ T cells sorted from blood, taken 7 days after influenza vaccination. These receptors came from an adult who received the influenza vaccine.

The DNA for the CDR3 is TGTGCCAGCAGCTTAATGAGGGATGAGGACATTCAGTACTTC. Its translation: CASSLMRDEDIQYF. This chain uses TRBV7-9 with TRBJ2-4; tentatively, D is TRBD2 (5 bases). Trimming removed 2 bases from V and 8 bases from J, with 13 bases in between. The length of the CDR3 is 14 residues. CDR1 and CDR2 (germline): SEHNR, FQNEAQ (reference sequence).

J is TRBJ1-2 and V is TRBV5-1, with a possible D match to TRBD1 (6 bases). This CDR3 is built from 16 residues. V lost 0 bases, J lost 0 bases, and 12 bases lay in between. The germline CDR1 and CDR2 sequences are SGHRS and YFSETQ. The CDR3 is CASSLGRGPTNYGYTF. DNA of the CDR3: TGCGCCAGCAGCTTGGGCAGGGGCCCTACTAACTATGGCTACACCTTC.

The genes are TRBV9 and TRBJ2-5, with D possibly called TRBD1 or TRBD2 (6 bases each). The V end was cut by 0 bases, the J end by 7 bases, with 13 bases between. The CDR3 sequence is 14 residues long. Germline V gives CDR1 SGDLS, CDR2 YYNGEE. The CDR3 sequence is CASSVGGAGGTQYF. The CDR3 nucleotides are TGTGCCAGCAGCGTAGGGGGGGCCGGCGGGACCCAGTACTTC.

To note about this clone: The same CDR3 also results from other DNA sequences found in this sample. The chain recombines TRBV6-4 with TRBJ2-3; D is possibly TRBD2 (6 bases). Germline-derived CDR1 and CDR2 are MRHNA and SNTAGT. CDR3 length: 15 amino acids. The germline V and J ends were trimmed by 5 bases and 2 bases, with 14 bases remaining between them. This CDR3 reads CASSTSGGNTDTQYF. The CDR3 DNA sequence: TGTGCCAGCAGTACTAGTGGGGGGAACACAGATACGCAGTATTTT.

V gene TRBV6-6 combines with J gene TRBJ2-7, with 11 bases matching TRBD1. J was trimmed by 4 bases and V by 2 bases; bases with no gene match: 4. This CDR3 has 15 amino acids. Germline CDR1 MNHNY, CDR2 SVGAGI (reference sequence). The CDR3 region is CASSYRTGGAYEQYF. CDR3 nucleotide sequence: TGTGCCAGCAGTTACCGGACAGGGGGCGCGTACGAGCAGTACTTC.

The chain is built from TRBV2 and TRBJ2-3, with 12 bases identical to TRBD2. This CDR3 spans 16 amino acids. Germline CDR1 SNHLY, CDR2 FYNNEI. V trimming: 6 bases; J trimming: 6 bases; junction bases outside the gene matches: 10. In DNA form, the CDR3 reads TGTGCCAGCAGGGCCCTACTAGCGGGGGGAAGGGATACGCAGTATTTT. It specifies CASRALLAGGRDTQYF. Complete variable domain (other parts from reference TRBV2 and TRBJ2-3): EPEVTQTPSHQVTQMGQEVILRCVPISNHLYFYWYRQILGQKVEFLVSFYNNEISEKSEIFDDQFSVERPDGSNFTLKIRSTKLEDSAMYFCASRALLAGGRDTQYFGPGTRLTVL.

CDR3 loop: CASSFTNTGELFF. CDR3 sequence (DNA): TGTGCCAGCAGCTTTACGAACACCGGGGAGCTGTTTTTT. The rearrangement uses TRBV7-3 and TRBJ2-2; D is unresolved. Per the germline V gene, CDR1 is SGHTA and CDR2 is FQGTGA. Deletions cut 3 bases from V and 0 bases from J, with 2 bases between. The CDR3 has 13 residues.

The chain carries TRBV5-1 and TRBJ2-7, with 10 bases aligning to TRBD1. Per germline, CDR1 SGHRS and CDR2 YFSETQ. The CDR3 consists of 16 residues. With V trimmed by 4 bases and J by 6 bases, 13 bases remained unmatched. CDR3 sequence reads: CASSLATGTGVSEQYF. DNA of the CDR3: TGCGCCAGCAGCCTGGCTACCGGGACAGGGGTTTCCGAGCAGTACTTC.

The genes are TRBV2 and TRBJ2-1, with TRBD2 matching over 7 bases. The CDR3 is 15 amino acids. CDR1 is SNHLY, CDR2 FYNNEI, per germline. V was clipped by 7 bases and J by 3 bases; unmatched bases: 9. The CDR3 reads CASTGSSGVYNEQFF. The DNA of the CDR3 is TGTGCCAGCACCGGGAGCAGCGGGGTCTACAATGAGCAGTTCTTC.

This sequence joins TRBV28 and TRBJ2-5, with TRBD1 matching 8 bases. This CDR3 contains 18 residues. Germline lookup yields CDR1 MDHEN and CDR2 SYDVKM. After removal of 6 bases from V and 9 bases from J, the junction contained 24 bases not matched to a gene. CDR3 nucleotide sequence: TGTGCCAGCAGGACCCTTGGGACCGGGACAGGCGGTTTTAAGTCCCAGTACTTC. Encoded protein: CASRTLGTGTGGFKSQYF.

The J gene is TRBJ1-3, the V gene TRBV9, with D hard to call. With 0 bases removed from V and 3 bases from J, the gap between germline ends came to 13 bases. The CDR3 has 16 residues. Germline-derived CDR1 and CDR2 are SGDLS and YYNGEE. The CDR3 sequence is CASSVGDLLGGNTIYF. Here the CDR3 DNA reads TGTGCCAGCAGCGTAGGAGACCTTTTGGGTGGAAACACCATATATTTT.

This chain joins TRBV19 and TRBJ1-1; TRBD1 matches at 8 bases. CDR3 length: 14 residues. V trimming: 3 bases; J trimming: 1 base; junction bases outside the gene matches: 1. Germline V gene data show CDR1 as LNHDA and CDR2 as SQIVND (reference sequence). CDR3 nucleotide sequence: TGTGCCAGTAGTATGGGGACAGGGAACACTGAAGCTTTCTTT. Translation: CASSMGTGNTEAFF. The full variable domain, with the rest looked up from reference TRBV19 and TRBJ1-1, is DGGITQSPKYLFRKEGQNVTLSCEQNLNHDAMYWYRQDPGQGLRLIYYSQIVNDFQKGDIAEGYSVSREKKESFPLTVTSAQKNPTAFYLCASSMGTGNTEAFFGQGTRLTVV.

This chain connects TRBV4-2 to TRBJ2-3; perhaps D is TRBD1 or TRBD2 (6 bases each). Trimming removed 7 bases from V and 1 base from J, with 9 bases in between. The CDR3 is 13 residues long. Germline values: CDR1 LGHNA, CDR2 YNFKEQ. CDR3 in amino acids: CASTGAGTDTQYF. For the CDR3, the DNA is TGTGCCAGCACGGGGGCTGGCACAGATACGCAGTATTTT.

The chain combines TRBV29-1 with TRBJ2-2; D gene unclear. The CDR3 extends over 9 amino acids. Germline V gene data show CDR1 as SQVTM and CDR2 as ANQGSEA. CDR3 DNA sequence: TGCGTTTCGGCCGGGGAGCTGTTTTTT. It encodes CVSAGELFF.

This chain links TRBV5-1 with TRBJ2-2; TRBD1 might be the D (5 bases). The length of the CDR3 is 14 residues. Looked up from germline, CDR1 is SGHRS and CDR2 is YFSETQ. V dropped 5 bases and J dropped 1 base, with 9 bases sitting between them. CDR3 DNA: TGCGCCAGCAGTAATCAGGGGAACACCGGGGAGCTGTTTTTT. Protein product: CASSNQGNTGELFF.

This clone has only a few counts. The genes are TRBV27 and TRBJ1-2, with D possibly being TRBD1 (5 bases). V dropped 7 bases and J dropped 0 bases, with 15 bases sitting between them. From germline, CDR1 is MNHEY and CDR2 SMNVEV (reference sequence). This CDR3 is built from 15 residues. CDR3 amino acids: CASTNAGGANYGYTF. CDR3 sequence (DNA): TGTGCCAGCACTAATGCGGGGGGAGCTAACTATGGCTACACCTTC.